What follows is one TCR beta chain and its context. Antigen: not known. Looked up from germline, CDR1 is SGHRS and CDR2 is YFSETQ. The CDR3 runs to 13 residues. Trimming took off 4 bases at V and 8 bases at J, with 15 bases between the two ends. These data are taken from a study of beta chain features in type 1 diabetes. The isolated RNA, all of it, was reverse transcribed, so expressed TCRB transcripts were what got sequenced. Sequencing was performed with immunoSEQ multiplex PCR; in TCRdb, only in-frame clones are kept and a portion is missing. The sample has roughly 340,000 clones, around 12% seen once; the top ten hold 0.0095% to 0.013%. Study-wide results and limits: A moderate, significant TCRB CDR3 shortening appeared in type 1 diabetes across four CD4+ subsets.

The sequencing input was naive CD4+ T cells from blood. The chain joins TRBV5-1 to TRBJ1-2, with D possibly matching TRBD1 (6 bases). The sequence was collected from a young woman with type 1 diabetes. The CDR3 protein is CASSLTQGRGYTF. The CDR3 nucleotides read TGCGCCAGCAGCCTGACCCAGGGGCGCGGCTACACCTTC. Variable domain in full (rest from reference TRBV5-1 and TRBJ1-2): KAGVTQTPRYLIKTRGQQVTLSCSPISGHRSVSWYQQTPGQGLQFLFEYFSETQRNKGNFPGRFSGRQFSNSRSEMNVSTLELGDSALYLCASSLTQGRGYTFGSGTRLTVV.